Below, 2 T cell receptor beta chains from the same sample are listed, as sequenced in a study of blood T cell repertoires in COVID-19. Profiling relied on immunoSEQ multiplex PCR, and the TCRdb table lists in-frame clones only, not all of them. The sample yields 220,000 or so clones, 80% seen once. Sequencing was performed on peripheral blood. These TCRs come from a woman aged 70-85 years with acute or convalescent COVID-19.

This chain connects TRBV29-1 to TRBJ1-4; 7 nucleotides align to TRBD1. J was trimmed by 8 bases and V by 3 bases; bases with no gene match: 3. This CDR3 spans 12 amino acids. Germline loops: CDR1 SQVTM, CDR2 ANQGSEA. The CDR3 reads CSVEAGGEKLFF. DNA of the CDR3: TGCAGCGTTGAGGCAGGGGGAGAAAAACTGTTTTTT.

The J gene is TRBJ1-4, the V gene TRBV5-1, with 9 positions matching TRBD1. CDR3 length: 17 residues. The J segment lost 7 bases and the V segment lost 0 bases, leaving 10 bases of the junction unmatched. Germline loops: CDR1 SGHRS, CDR2 YFSETQ. The CDR3 sequence: CASSLEKRTGVREKLFF. In DNA, the CDR3 is TGCGCCAGCAGCTTGGAAAAAAGGACAGGGGTTCGTGAAAAACTGTTTTTT.